What follows is one TCR beta chain and its context. This entry belongs to a study of fetal regulatory T cell absence and autoimmunity. The CDR3 runs 15 residues. Trimming removed 6 bases at V and 0 bases at J, with 12 bases between. The germline V gene has CDR1 MNHEY and CDR2 SVGAGI. Generated by immunoSEQ multiplex PCR, the TCRdb table keeps only in-frame clones and is missing some. The sample includes 95,000 to 100,000 clones, less than 80% of them seen just once. This sequence was found in a male donor with IPEX syndrome. V usage is TRBV6-5 and J usage is TRBJ2-4; unclear D gene. Material: pancreas tissue. Here the CDR3 DNA reads TGTGCCAGCAGCAGGACCGAATTAGCCAAAAACATTCAGTACTTC. Encoded protein: CASSRTELAKNIQYF.